The 23 T cell receptor beta chains below all came from one sample that was sequenced in a study of blood T cell repertoires in COVID-19. Some clones are missing from TCRdb's copy, which holds only in-frame ones; the method was immunoSEQ multiplex PCR. The table shows roughly 230,000 clones, with roughly 90% occurring only once. Input material: PBMCs or T cells enriched from blood (not recorded which). All receptors derive from a woman in her 30s with acute COVID-19.

V is TRBV29-1 and J is TRBJ2-7; 8 bases are shared with TRBD1. V was pared by 6 bases and J by 6 bases, with 7 bases of the junction left unmatched. The CDR3 totals 12 residues. The germline V gene encodes CDR1 SQVTM and CDR2 ANQGSEA. CDR3 sequence reads: CSVLRTGSEQYF. The CDR3 DNA sequence: TGCAGCGTATTACGGACAGGGAGCGAGCAGTACTTC.

V and J are TRBV2 and TRBJ1-1; D remains unclear. CDR1 and CDR2 from the germline V gene are SNHLY and FYNNEI. The CDR3 runs to 13 residues. Trimming removed 6 bases from V and 1 base from J, with 9 bases in between. The CDR3 DNA reads as TGTGCCAGCAGCAGTACACAGAACACTGAAGCTTTCTTT. This sequence encodes CASSSTQNTEAFF. Complete variable domain (other parts from reference TRBV2 and TRBJ1-1): EPEVTQTPSHQVTQMGQEVILRCVPISNHLYFYWYRQILGQKVEFLVSFYNNEISEKSEIFDDQFSVERPDGSNFTLKIRSTKLEDSAMYFCASSSTQNTEAFFGQGTRLTVV.

The CDR3 DNA reads TGTGCCAGCAGCTCCTTGGGACAGCCTGGCTACACCTTC. Translation gives CASSSLGQPGYTF. The chain links TRBV5-5 to TRBJ1-2; 7 bases are a match to TRBD1. The V gene end was trimmed by 3 bases and the J gene end by 7 bases; junction bases not matched to a gene: 6. CDR1 is SGHKS, CDR2 YYEKEE, per germline (reference sequence). The CDR3 extends over 13 amino acids.

The CDR3 reads CASSSSGGARETQYF. As DNA, the CDR3 is TGTGCCAGCAGCTCTAGCGGGGGGGCCCGGGAGACCCAGTACTTC. V and J are TRBV7-8 and TRBJ2-5; 12 positions agree with TRBD2. CDR1 SGHVS and CDR2 FQNEAQ come from the germline V gene. The CDR3 runs to 15 residues. J gave up 5 bases and V 4 bases, and 5 bases lay outside the gene matches.

The V and J genes are TRBV5-6 and TRBJ2-7; a possible D gene is TRBD2 (6 bases). Trimming pared 1 base from V and 7 bases from J, leaving 9 bases between. The CDR3 extends over 12 amino acids. CDR1 and CDR2 (germline): SGHDT, YYEEEE. The CDR3 DNA is TGTGCCAGCAGCTTGCATGCGGGAGAGCAGTACTTC. This translates into CASSLHAGEQYF.

The gene calls are TRBV6-5 and TRBJ2-2; 9 bases are shared with TRBD2. CDR1 and CDR2 (germline): MNHEY, SVGAGI. The CDR3 spans 14 residues. V was clipped by 6 bases and J by 3 bases; unmatched bases: 2. CDR3 in DNA: TGTGCCAGCAGGCGGGGGGGCTACACCGGGGAGCTGTTTTTT. Translated, it gives CASRRGGYTGELFF.

The gene calls are TRBV5-6 and TRBJ1-5, with D possibly being TRBD1 (5 bases). In germline, CDR1 is SGHDT, CDR2 YYEEEE. Between the trimmed V and J ends, which lost 7 bases and 2 bases, there was a span of 16 bases. The CDR3 sequence is 15 residues long. The CDR3 here is CASLGGSGGNQPQHF. Here the CDR3 DNA reads TGTGCCAGCCTTGGGGGATCGGGAGGCAATCAGCCCCAGCATTTT.

V and J are TRBV3-1 (or the pseudogene TRBV3-2) and TRBJ2-4, with D perhaps TRBD1 (5 bases). The CDR3 sequence is 14 residues long. CDR1 LGHDT and CDR2 YNNKEL come from the germline V gene (reference sequence). The V end was cut by 4 bases, the J end by 0 bases, with 7 bases between. CDR3 sequence (DNA): TGTGCCAGCAGCCGGACAATAGCCAAAAACATTCAGTACTTC. Protein: CASSRTIAKNIQYF.

J is TRBJ1-4 and V is TRBV27; 8 bases are a match to TRBD1. The CDR3 extends over 19 amino acids. The V gene's germline CDR1 is MNHEY and CDR2 SMNVEV (reference sequence). Trimming removed 4 bases from V and 4 bases from J; junction bases left unmatched: 17. The CDR3 DNA sequence: TGTGCCAGCAGTTCGGACAGGGTTTTAGCACTTCACGGTAATGAAAAACTGTTTTTT. Protein: CASSSDRVLALHGNEKLFF. Filled out from reference TRBV27 and TRBJ1-4, the complete variable domain reads EAQVTQNPRYLITVTGKKLTVTCSQNMNHEYMSWYRQDPGLGLRQIYYSMNVEVTDKGDVPEGYKVSRKEKRNFPLILESPSPNQTSLYFCASSSDRVLALHGNEKLFFGSGTQLSVL.

The CDR3 loop is CASSEIAVSTDTQYF. CDR3 DNA sequence: TGTGCCAGCAGTGAAATAGCGGTGAGCACAGATACGCAGTATTTT. The chain links TRBV2 to TRBJ2-3, with D maybe TRBD2 (6 bases). The CDR3 covers 15 residues. V lost 2 bases and J 0 bases, leaving 9 bases between the germline ends. Germline V gene sequence: CDR1 SNHLY, CDR2 FYNNEI.

V usage is TRBV7-2 and J usage is TRBJ1-5; D may be TRBD1 (6 bases). V was trimmed by 5 bases and J by 2 bases, leaving 13 bases between them. Looked up from germline, CDR1 is SGHTA and CDR2 is FQGNSA. The CDR3 totals 15 residues. The CDR3 is CASSPEWGRNQPQHF. For the CDR3, the DNA is TGTGCCAGCAGCCCAGAGTGGGGGCGCAATCAGCCCCAGCATTTT.

The J gene is TRBJ2-3, the V gene TRBV2; 9 bases match TRBD2. V lost 8 bases and J lost 4; bases outside the gene matches: 10. CDR1 and CDR2 (germline): SNHLY, FYNNEI. The CDR3 contains 15 residues. The CDR3, as DNA: TGTGCCAGCTATGGGGCGGGGGGGACCGCAGATACGCAGTATTTT. Its protein product is CASYGAGGTADTQYF.

The chain links TRBV24-1 to TRBJ1-5; no clear D. There are 18 residues in the CDR3. V was cut by 3 bases and J by 0 bases, with 17 bases left in between. The germline gives CDR1 KGHDR, CDR2 SFDVKD. The CDR3 nucleotides read TGTGCCACCAGTGATCCTACCTGGGCAGATTTTAGCAATCAGCCCCAGCATTTT. It is translated as CATSDPTWADFSNQPQHF.

The chain uses TRBV13 and TRBJ1-1; D remains ambiguous. The CDR3 consists of 12 residues. Germline V gives CDR1 PRHDT, CDR2 FYEKMQ (reference sequence). The V end lost 5 bases, the J end lost 11 bases, and 15 bases lay between the germline ends. The CDR3 DNA sequence: TGTGCCAGCAGCCGCGGGGTGGGGTCGGCTTTCTTT. This codes for CASSRGVGSAFF. The complete variable domain, with remaining parts taken from reference TRBV13 and TRBJ1-1, reads AAGVIQSPRHLIKEKRETATLKCYPIPRHDTVYWYQQGPGQDPQFLISFYEKMQSDKGSIPDRFSAQQFSDYHSELNMSSLELGDSALYFCASSRGVGSAFFGQGTRLTVV.

V gene TRBV12-2 combines with J gene TRBJ1-5; TRBD1, the D gene given by the table, was not confirmed from the DNA. TRBV12-2 is a listed pseudogene. The length of the CDR3 is 19 residues. The CDR3, as DNA: TGTGCAAGTCGCTTAGCGACCACTAAGGACACCTCTAGCAATCAGCCCCAGCATTTT. It codes for CASRLATTKDTSSNQPQHF.

V and J are TRBV16 and TRBJ2-7; D is possibly TRBD2 (5 bases). CDR1 and CDR2 from the germline V gene are KGHSY and FQNENV. V was shortened by 5 bases and J by 2 bases, with 16 bases between the two germline ends. The length of the CDR3 is 15 residues. DNA for the CDR3: TGTGCCAGCAGCGACCACCCCCTGGGAGCCTACGAGCAGTACTTC. Amino acids: CASSDHPLGAYEQYF.

The chain carries TRBV18 and TRBJ1-2; D might be TRBD1 (6 bases). This CDR3 spans 14 amino acids. With 3 bases removed from V and 0 bases from J, the gap between germline ends came to 8 bases. The germline CDR1 and CDR2 sequences are KGHSH and LQKENI. CDR3 sequence (DNA): TGTGCCAGCTCACCGGACAGCACTAACTATGGCTACACCTTC. This codes for CASSPDSTNYGYTF. Using reference TRBV18 and TRBJ1-2 for the parts outside the CDR3, the full variable domain is NAGVMQNPRHLVRRRGQEARLRCSPMKGHSHVYWYRQLPEEGLKFMVYLQKENIIDESGMPKERFSAEFPKEGPSILRIQQVVRGDSAAYFCASSPDSTNYGYTFGSGTRLTVV.

This chain uses TRBV18 with TRBJ1-4, with 9 positions matching TRBD1. J gave up 4 bases and V 4 bases, and 4 bases lay outside the gene matches. Germline loops: CDR1 KGHSH, CDR2 LQKENI. This CDR3 comprises 15 residues. CDR3 loop: CASSRDRELNEKLFF. As DNA, the CDR3 is TGTGCCAGCTCACGGGACAGGGAGCTTAATGAAAAACTGTTTTTT. Full variable domain (missing parts from reference TRBV18 and TRBJ1-4): NAGVMQNPRHLVRRRGQEARLRCSPMKGHSHVYWYRQLPEEGLKFMVYLQKENIIDESGMPKERFSAEFPKEGPSILRIQQVVRGDSAAYFCASSRDRELNEKLFFGSGTQLSVL.

The chain recombines TRBV3-1 (or the pseudogene TRBV3-2) with TRBJ2-2; 7 bases are shared with TRBD1. Germline V gives CDR1 LGHDT, CDR2 YNNKEL (reference sequence). J lost 1 base, V lost 0 bases, and 11 bases had no gene match. The CDR3 runs 19 residues. In DNA, the CDR3 is TGTGCCAGCAGCCAAGAGACCAGGGGGAAGCCTTTGAACACCGGGGAGCTGTTTTTT. It codes for CASSQETRGKPLNTGELFF.

This clone was observed once. The J gene is TRBJ1-2, the V gene TRBV19; tentatively, D is TRBD1 (5 bases). With 4 bases removed from V and 5 bases from J, the gap between germline ends came to 20 bases. The germline gives CDR1 LNHDA, CDR2 SQIVND (reference sequence). The CDR3 consists of 16 residues. For the CDR3, the DNA is TGTGCCAGTAGTACCGACACCGGGAGGGGTAGTTATGGCTACACCTTC. Protein product: CASSTDTGRGSYGYTF.

This clone was found once. The chain links TRBV4-1 to TRBJ1-5; D call uncertain. The V gene's germline CDR1 is MGHRA and CDR2 YSYEKL. The CDR3 is 15 residues long. V lost 1 base and J 0 bases, leaving 7 bases between the germline ends. CDR3 DNA: TGCGCCAGCAGCCAAGTTCGCGGTAGCAATCAGCCCCAGCATTTT. It codes for CASSQVRGSNQPQHF.

This sequence joins TRBV14 and TRBJ1-2; no clear D. Per the germline V gene, CDR1 is SGHDN and CDR2 is FVKESK. V dropped 6 bases and J dropped 0 bases, with 17 bases sitting between them. The CDR3 covers 16 residues. The CDR3: CASSQITDNSNYGYTF. The CDR3 nucleotides read TGTGCCAGCAGTCAGATCACCGACAATTCTAACTATGGCTACACCTTC.

This sequence joins TRBV6-1 and TRBJ1-4; D remains unclear. CDR1 is MNHNS and CDR2 is SASEGT in the germline V gene. The CDR3 has 15 residues. Trimming pared 3 bases from V and 8 bases from J, leaving 16 bases between. CDR3 nucleotides: TGTGCCAGCAGTGAGCTGGGGTCAGCGGGGGAAAAACTGTTTTTT. Protein sequence: CASSELGSAGEKLFF.